The TCR beta chain under discussion was sequenced for a study of technical replicates of blood from a handful of donors. Produced via immunoSEQ multiplex PCR; TCRdb's table is partial and in-frame only. There are over 65,000 clones in the sample; approximately 96% occur only once, and 0.2% to 0.25% lies in the top ten. In germline, CDR1 is SGHNT, CDR2 YYREEE (reference sequence). The V gene lost 1 base and the J gene lost 2 bases, with 19 bases spanning the gap. This CDR3 is 17 amino acids long. The sequenced sample was T cells isolated from PBMCs. The V gene is TRBV5-4, the J gene TRBJ2-7; D might be TRBD2 (6 bases). This clonotype was sampled from a human donor in good health. The CDR3 here is CASSLIIRGTTTYEQYF. The CDR3 DNA reads as TGTGCCAGCAGCTTGATTATTCGCGGGACCACCACCTACGAGCAGTACTTC. The complete variable domain, with remaining parts taken from reference TRBV5-4 and TRBJ2-7, reads ETGVTQSPTHLIKTRGQQVTLRCSSQSGHNTVSWYQQALGQGPQFIFQYYREEENGRGNFPPRFSGLQFPNYSSELNVNALELDDSALYLCASSLIIRGTTTYEQYFGPGTRLTVT.